This T cell receptor (beta chain) was recovered during a study of T cells in women clearing cervical HPV infection. General observations from the study: Repertoire richness, not evenness, was significantly elevated in CIN3+ cases versus controls. Unknown T-cell numbers per sample may underlie the richness differences.

Here immunoSEQ multiplex PCR was the method, and the copy in TCRdb shows in-frame clones only, minus some. Its table records 14,000 or so clones. Worth noting for this clone: Its cognate antigen is unknown. With the read ending 3 residues before the CDR3 end, the germline J gene is used to fill in that end.

Trimming cost V 5 bases and J 1 base; bases outside gene matches: 2. From germline, CDR1 is LNHDA and CDR2 SQIVND (reference sequence). The CDR3 extends over 15 amino acids. All donors had a single incident cervical HPV16 infection, not prevalent. The chain combines TRBV19 with TRBJ2-2, with TRBD2 matching 9 bases. This clonotype originated in a woman aged 18 to 75 with a cervical HPV16 infection that either progressed to CIN3+ or cleared (not recorded which). Specimen: blood buffy coat. The sequenced CDR3 bases are TGTGCCAGTAGTCGTAGCGGGGGGAACACCGGGGAG. Translated: CASSRSGGNTGE. The full CDR3 sequence reads CASSRSGGNTGELFF. The full variable domain, with the rest looked up from reference TRBV19 and TRBJ2-2, is DGGITQSPKYLFRKEGQNVTLSCEQNLNHDAMYWYRQDPGQGLRLIYYSQIVNDFQKGDIAEGYSVSREKKESFPLTVTSAQKNPTAFYLCASSRSGGNTGELFFGEGSRLTVL.